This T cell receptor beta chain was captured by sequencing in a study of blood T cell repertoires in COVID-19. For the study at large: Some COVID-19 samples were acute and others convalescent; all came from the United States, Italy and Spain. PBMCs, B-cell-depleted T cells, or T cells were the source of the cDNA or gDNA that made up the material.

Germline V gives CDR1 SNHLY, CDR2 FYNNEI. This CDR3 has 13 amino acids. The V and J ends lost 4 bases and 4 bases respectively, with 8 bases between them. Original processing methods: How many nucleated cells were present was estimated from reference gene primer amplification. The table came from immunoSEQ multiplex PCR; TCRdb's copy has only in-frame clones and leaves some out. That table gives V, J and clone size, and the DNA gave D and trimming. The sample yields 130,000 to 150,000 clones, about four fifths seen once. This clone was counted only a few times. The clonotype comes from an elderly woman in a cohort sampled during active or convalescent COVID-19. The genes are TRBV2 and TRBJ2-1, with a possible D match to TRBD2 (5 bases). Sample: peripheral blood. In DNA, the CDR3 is TGTGCCAGCAGTGTAGAGGGTTACAATGAGCAGTTCTTC. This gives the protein CASSVEGYNEQFF. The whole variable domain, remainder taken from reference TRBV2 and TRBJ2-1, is EPEVTQTPSHQVTQMGQEVILRCVPISNHLYFYWYRQILGQKVEFLVSFYNNEISEKSEIFDDQFSVERPDGSNFTLKIRSTKLEDSAMYFCASSVEGYNEQFFGPGTRLTVL.